This T cell receptor (beta chain) comes out of a study of T-cell reconstitution after alpha-beta-depleted transplantation in children. V lost 0 bases, J lost 6 bases, and 9 bases lay in between. Germline assignment: CDR1 SGHTA and CDR2 FQGNSA. The CDR3 has 14 amino acids. Preparing the TCRbeta library involved the use of unique molecular identifiers. TCRdb ran MiXCR on the PCR reads and lists one entry per CDR3 protein. The profile shows about 460,000 distinct CDR3 sequences, about an eighth of them singletons. This receptor was taken from a female patient between 2 and 15 years old who had a stem cell transplant for aplastic anemia, so the T cells may come from the graft donor. This specimen consisted of PBMCs, mostly from graft donor cells, obtained 180 days after TCRalphabeta/CD19-depleted stem cell transplant. The chain carries TRBV7-2 and TRBJ2-1; no clear D gene. CDR3 in DNA: TGTGCCAGCAGCTTAGCGGGAATAACCAATGAGCAGTTCTTC. As protein: CASSLAGITNEQFF.